The clone carrying this TCR beta chain came up a few times. Its antigen is undetermined. This record belongs to a study of beta chain features in type 1 diabetes. The study, taken as a whole, reports: Among all four CD4+ subsets, Type 1 diabetes patients had TCRB CDR3s that were moderately but significantly shorter. Shorter templates might be favored by PCR, and equally so in patients and in controls.

This CDR3 is 19 amino acids long. Germline lookup yields CDR1 SGHRS and CDR2 YFSETQ. Losses at the gene ends were 0 bases for V and 4 bases for J; bases not matched to a gene: 14. Sequenced material consisted of expressed TCRB transcripts (all of the isolated RNA was reverse transcribed). TCRdb's copy holds only in-frame clones and misses some; the assay was immunoSEQ multiplex PCR. The sample yields about 210,000 clones, 11% seen once. Sample: central memory CD4+ T cells from blood. The V gene is TRBV5-1, the J gene TRBJ2-7; 12 nucleotides match TRBD2. This clonotype was obtained from a man in his late teens or twenties in good health. The CDR3 DNA is TGCGCCAGCAGCTTGGCTAGTCCTAGCGGGAGGGGCCACCCGTACGAGCAGTACTTC. Its protein is CASSLASPSGRGHPYEQYF.